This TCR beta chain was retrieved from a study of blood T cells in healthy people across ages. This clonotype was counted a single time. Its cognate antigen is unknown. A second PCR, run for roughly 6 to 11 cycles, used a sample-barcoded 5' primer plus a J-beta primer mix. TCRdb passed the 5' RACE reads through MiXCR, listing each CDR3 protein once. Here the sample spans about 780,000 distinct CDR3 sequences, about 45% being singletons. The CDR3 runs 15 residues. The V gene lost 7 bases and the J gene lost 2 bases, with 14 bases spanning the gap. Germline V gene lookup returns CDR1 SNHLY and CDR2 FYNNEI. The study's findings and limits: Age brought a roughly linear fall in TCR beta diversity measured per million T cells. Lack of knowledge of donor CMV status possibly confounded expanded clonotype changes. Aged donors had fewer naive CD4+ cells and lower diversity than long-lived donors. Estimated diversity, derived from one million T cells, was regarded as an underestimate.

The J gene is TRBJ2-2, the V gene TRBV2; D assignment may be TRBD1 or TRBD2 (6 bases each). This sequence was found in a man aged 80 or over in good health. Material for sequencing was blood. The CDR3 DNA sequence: TGTGCCAGCATGTGGGGGGACATAAACACCGGGGAGCTGTTTTTT. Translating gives CASMWGDINTGELFF.